The 10 T cell receptor beta chains below come from one sample, sequenced in a study of T cells in Graves' hyperthyroidism and ophthalmopathy. TCR beta CDR3 sequences were amplified from RNA transcripts. TCR CDR3 regions were first amplified by RT-PCR with HTBI primers. TCRdb passed the multiplex PCR reads through MiXCR, listing each CDR3 protein once. The repertoire holds about 150,000 distinct CDR3 sequences, with more than 20% as singletons. Sequenced: blood. These receptors were collected from a woman between 50 and 59 years old with Graves' hyperthyroidism that later progressed to Graves' ophthalmopathy.

Ten or more counts support this clonotype. This sequence joins TRBV3-1 and TRBJ2-1; D gene uncertain. Germline CDR1 and CDR2: LGHDT and YNNKEL (reference sequence). The CDR3 is 14 amino acids. Between the trimmed V and J ends, which lost 1 base and 7 bases, there was a span of 11 bases. The CDR3 here is CASSQANLGNEQFF. CDR3 sequence (DNA): TGTGCCAGCAGCCAAGCTAACCTGGGAAATGAGCAGTTCTTC.

The chain carries TRBV19 and TRBJ2-1; the match to TRBD2 covers 7 bases. The CDR3 has 17 amino acids. The ends lost 4 bases at V and 6 bases at J; junction bases unmatched: 15. Germline-derived CDR1 and CDR2 are LNHDA and SQIVND (reference sequence). CDR3 sequence (DNA): TGTGCCAGTAGTACCCTTCCTGGGCGGGAGATCCCCAATGAGCAGTTCTTC. Encoded protein: CASSTLPGREIPNEQFF.

The V call is TRBV2, the J call TRBJ1-2; D unclear. V was cut by 6 bases and J by 4 bases, with 15 bases left in between. The V gene's germline CDR1 is SNHLY and CDR2 FYNNEI. This CDR3 comprises 14 residues. The CDR3 loop is CASSIYRGGYGYTF. The CDR3 DNA reads TGTGCCAGCAGCATTTACCGGGGAGGCTATGGCTACACCTTC.

This clonotype was seen many times. J is TRBJ2-1 and V is TRBV28; D gene ambiguous. V shed 3 bases and J shed 8 bases, with 5 bases lying between them. The CDR3 runs 11 residues. The germline gives CDR1 MDHEN, CDR2 SYDVKM. CDR3 amino acids: CASSFLDEQFF. Here the CDR3 DNA reads TGTGCCAGCAGTTTTTTGGATGAGCAGTTCTTC.

This clonotype has at least ten counts. V is TRBV13 and J is TRBJ1-2; tentatively, D is TRBD1 (5 bases). Trimming took off 7 bases at V and 4 bases at J, with 16 bases between the two ends. CDR1 PRHDT and CDR2 FYEKMQ come from the germline V gene (reference sequence). This CDR3 region has 14 residues. In nucleotides, the CDR3 is TGTGCCAGCATCCAAAGGGACGGCAGCTATGGCTACACCTTC. This encodes CASIQRDGSYGYTF.

This clonotype was recorded at least ten times. This chain connects TRBV7-3 to TRBJ2-3; D is unclear. Per the germline V gene, CDR1 is SGHTA and CDR2 is FQGTGA. V gave up 5 bases and J gave up 3 bases, with 9 bases separating them. CDR3 size: 13 residues. The CDR3 sequence: CASSKRATDTQYF. CDR3 nucleotide sequence: TGTGCCAGCAGCAAACGGGCGACAGATACGCAGTATTTT.

This clonotype was seen only a few times. CDR3 sequence reads: CASSLGQGKGTGELFF. Here the CDR3 DNA reads TGTGCCAGCAGCTTGGGACAGGGGAAGGGTACCGGGGAGCTGTTTTTT. This chain connects TRBV5-5 to TRBJ2-2; the match to TRBD1 covers 8 bases. V lost 0 bases to trimming and J lost 5 bases; unmatched junction nucleotides: 6. The length of the CDR3 is 16 residues. The germline V gene has CDR1 SGHKS and CDR2 YYEKEE (reference sequence).

This chain connects TRBV12-3 or TRBV12-4 to TRBJ2-2, with D perhaps matching TRBD1 (6 bases). The CDR3 has 13 amino acids. V lost 10 bases to trimming and J lost 2 bases, with 11 bases between them. The CDR3 here is CATKDSNTGELFF. Written as DNA, the CDR3 is TGTGCCACTAAGGACAGCAACACCGGGGAGCTGTTTTTT.

In the case of this clonotype: A single base separates this from a much larger clone, so it may be a read error. The CDR3 region has the DNA TGTGCCAGCAGTGGGGGATCTGGAGACACCATATATTTT. It encodes CASSGGSGDTIYF. This chain connects TRBV2 to TRBJ1-3; D unresolved. The CDR3 has 13 residues. Germline V CDR1 and CDR2: SNHLY, FYNNEI.

The chain is built from TRBV12-3 or TRBV12-4 and TRBJ2-3, with a tentative D call TRBD2 (5 bases). The ends were cut back, 7 bases at V and 6 bases at J, with 17 bases in the middle. CDR3 size: 14 residues. DNA for the CDR3: TGTGCCAGCAACCAACTAGGATCCTACGATACGCAGTATTTT. Translation: CASNQLGSYDTQYF.